A selection of T cell receptor beta chains follows, all from one sample in a study of OX40 agonist ivuxolimab in advanced cancers. Profiling relied on immunoSEQ multiplex PCR, and the TCRdb table lists in-frame clones only, not all of them. The repertoire holds several thousand clones, almost 90% seen once, with around 4% in the top ten. This specimen consisted of CD4+ or CD8+ T cells sorted from blood, obtained in a trial of the OX40 agonist ivuxolimab. The receptors were gathered from an adult with an advanced solid tumor such as melanoma, head and neck, liver or kidney cancer. Both conserved end residues are part of each CDR3. The D gene is left open where the match is weak. Expanded clones get a size class; other rows say once, few or many, or leave the size out.

D gene | J gene | clone size | V gene | CDR3 protein | CDR3 DNA
TRBD1 | TRBJ1-2 | . | TRBV7-2 | CASSLDGQGDYGYTF | TGTGCCAGCAGCTTAGATGGACAGGGGGACTATGGCTACACCTTC
. | TRBJ2-7 | once | TRBV7-9 | CASSPRGGPAAVNEQYF | TGTGCCAGCAGCCCGAGGGGGGGTCCGGCCGCCGTGAACGAGCAGTACTTC
. | TRBJ2-7 | few | TRBV4-3 | CASSQDRGTFSYEQYF | TGCGCCAGCAGCCAAGATAGAGGGACATTCTCCTACGAGCAGTACTTC
. | TRBJ1-2 | . | TRBV5-6 | CASSLRDTTNYGYTF | TGTGCCAGCAGCTTGAGGGATACTACTAACTATGGCTACACCTTC
TRBD2 | TRBJ2-5 | . | TRBV9 | CASSVVASGEETQYF | TGTGCCAGCAGCGTAGTGGCTAGCGGAGAAGAGACCCAGTACTTC
TRBD1 | TRBJ2-1 | . | TRBV11-1 | CASRWTGDSYNEQFF | TGTGCCAGCAGATGGACAGGGGATTCCTACAATGAGCAGTTCTTC
. | TRBJ1-1 | . | TRBV4-3 | CASSQGGENTEAFF | TGCGCCAGCAGCCAAGGGGGGGAGAACACTGAAGCTTTCTTT
. | TRBJ1-1 | . | TRBV29-1 | CSVFLLGAEAFF | TGCAGCGTGTTTCTTCTCGGGGCTGAAGCTTTCTTT
. | TRBJ1-1 | . | TRBV5-4 | CASSRGGWSFDTEAFF | TGTGCCAGCAGCCGGGGGGGTTGGAGTTTTGACACTGAAGCTTTCTTT
TRBD2 | TRBJ2-3 | . | TRBV5-4 | CASSLTTSGRSTDTQYF | TGTGCCAGCAGCTTGACAACTAGCGGGAGGTCTACAGATACGCAGTATTTT
TRBD2 | TRBJ2-7 | . | TRBV5-1 | CASSLGGLAGGSSYEQYF | TGCGCCAGCAGCTTGGGGGGACTAGCGGGAGGGAGCTCCTACGAGCAGTACTTC
TRBD1 | TRBJ1-2 | . | TRBV5-1 | CASTTDRSYGYTF | TGCGCCAGCACCACGGACAGGAGCTATGGCTACACCTTC
. | TRBJ2-7 | . | TRBV2 | CASTNDGGFYEQYF | TGTGCCAGCACCAACGACGGCGGGTTCTACGAGCAGTACTTC
. | TRBJ1-3 | . | TRBV5-1 | CASTLSGIPAGNTIYF | TGCGCCAGCACTTTGTCGGGGATCCCGGCTGGAAACACCATATATTTT
TRBD1 | TRBJ2-4 | . | TRBV28 | CASSLSETGKNIQYF | TGTGCCAGCAGTTTATCTGAGACAGGGAAAAACATTCAGTACTTC
. | TRBJ1-3 | . | TRBV6-5 | CASSYSFGNTIYF | TGTGCCAGCAGTTACTCGTTTGGAAACACCATATATTTT
. | TRBJ2-1 | . | TRBV7-9 | CASRGGRAEQFF | TGTGCCTCCAGGGGCGGGAGAGCTGAGCAGTTCTTC
. | TRBJ1-4 | . | TRBV7-9 | CASSSTIEKLFF | TGTGCCAGCAGCTCAACAATTGAAAAACTGTTTTTT
. | TRBJ1-3 | . | TRBV14 | CASSQEIGGPRSGNTIYF | TGTGCCAGCAGCCAAGAGATAGGAGGGCCCCGCTCTGGAAACACCATATATTTT
. | TRBJ1-2 | . | TRBV4-2 | CASSPHSGGGGYTF | TGTGCCAGCAGCCCTCACTCGGGGGGCGGTGGCTACACCTTC
. | TRBJ1-2 | . | TRBV7-2 | CASSPGGSSTAAYGYTF | TGTGCCAGCAGCCCAGGAGGTTCGTCTACGGCGGCCTATGGCTACACCTTC
. | TRBJ2-1 | . | TRBV11-2 | CASSPSSYNEQFF | TGTGCCAGCAGCCCCAGCTCCTACAATGAGCAGTTCTTC
. | TRBJ2-3 | . | TRBV9 | CASSVDWAADTQYF | TGTGCCAGCAGCGTAGATTGGGCGGCAGATACGCAGTATTTT
. | TRBJ1-4 | . | TRBV21-1 | CASSGRWVGNEKLFF | TGTGCCAGCAGCGGCCGTTGGGTGGGTAATGAAAAACTGTTTTTT
. | TRBJ2-3 | . | TRBV30 | CAWSRNTDTQYF | TGTGCCTGGAGTCGAAACACAGATACGCAGTATTTT
. | TRBJ2-1 | . | TRBV12-5 | CASGLPRGTGKWGVEQFF | TGTGCTAGTGGTTTGCCAAGGGGGACGGGTAAGTGGGGCGTTGAGCAGTTCTTC
TRBD2 | TRBJ2-3 | . | TRBV5-6 | CASSLRTSGSTDTQYF | TGTGCCAGCAGCTTGAGGACTAGCGGGAGCACAGATACGCAGTATTTT
TRBD2 | TRBJ2-7 | . | TRBV6-1 | CASNSGTIYEQYF | TGTGCCAGCAATTCCGGGACTATCTACGAGCAGTACTTC
. | TRBJ1-1 | few | TRBV20-1 | CSARDLTEAFF | TGCAGTGCTAGAGACTTGACTGAAGCTTTCTTT
TRBD2 | TRBJ2-7 | . | TRBV5-1 | CASSSGLAGMGEQYF | TGCGCCAGCAGCTCCGGACTAGCGGGAATGGGCGAGCAGTACTTC
. | TRBJ1-1 | . | TRBV7-9 | CASSLDWGIGTEAFF | TGTGCCAGCAGCTTAGACTGGGGTATAGGGACTGAAGCTTTCTTT
. | TRBJ2-1 | . | TRBV7-7 | CASAPTGSSYNEQFF | TGTGCCAGCGCCCCTACAGGGAGCTCCTACAATGAGCAGTTCTTC
. | TRBJ1-1 | . | TRBV5-4 | CASSPPDTYTEAFF | TGTGCCAGCAGCCCTCCGGACACGTACACTGAAGCTTTCTTT
TRBD2 | TRBJ2-1 | . | TRBV27 | CASSLMLAEYNEQFF | TGTGCCAGCAGTTTGATGCTAGCGGAGTACAATGAGCAGTTCTTC
. | TRBJ1-1 | . | TRBV4-3 | CASSQDLGRGRTEAFF | TGCGCCAGCAGCCAAGATCTGGGCAGGGGAAGAACTGAAGCTTTCTTT
. | TRBJ1-1 | . | TRBV4-2 | CASSQQQENTEAFF | TGTGCCAGCAGCCAACAACAGGAGAACACTGAAGCTTTCTTT
. | TRBJ1-5 | . | TRBV21-1 | CASPLGNQPQHF | TGTGCCAGCCCGCTCGGCAATCAGCCCCAGCATTTT
. | TRBJ2-6 | . | TRBV15 | CATSRMDSGANVLTF | TGTGCCACCAGCAGGATGGACTCTGGGGCCAACGTCCTGACTTTC
. | TRBJ1-3 | . | TRBV29-1 | CSVDALGREGNTIYF | TGCAGCGTTGATGCCTTGGGCAGGGAGGGAAACACCATATATTTT
. | TRBJ2-1 | . | TRBV5-4 | CASSYGQLGQFF | TGTGCCAGCAGTTACGGACAGCTTGGGCAGTTCTTC
TRBD1 | TRBJ2-4 | . | TRBV11-2 | CASSTIRQGKNIQYF | TGTGCCAGCAGCACTATCAGACAGGGGAAAAACATTCAGTACTTC